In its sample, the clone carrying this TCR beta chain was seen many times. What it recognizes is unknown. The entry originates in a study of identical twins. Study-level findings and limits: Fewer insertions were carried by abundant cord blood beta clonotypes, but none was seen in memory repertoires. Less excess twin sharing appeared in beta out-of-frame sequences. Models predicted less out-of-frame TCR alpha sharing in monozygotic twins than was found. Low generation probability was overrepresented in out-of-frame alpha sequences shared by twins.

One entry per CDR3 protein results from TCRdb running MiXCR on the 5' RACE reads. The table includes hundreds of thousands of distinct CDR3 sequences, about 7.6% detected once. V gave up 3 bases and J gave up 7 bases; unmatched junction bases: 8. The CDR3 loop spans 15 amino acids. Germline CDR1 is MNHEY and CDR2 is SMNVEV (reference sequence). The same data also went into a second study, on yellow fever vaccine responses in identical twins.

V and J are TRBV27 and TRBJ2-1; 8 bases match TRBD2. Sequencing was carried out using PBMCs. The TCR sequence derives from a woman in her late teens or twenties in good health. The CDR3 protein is CASSFSAGVGNEQFF. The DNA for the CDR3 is TGTGCCAGCAGTTTCTCAGCGGGAGTGGGGAATGAGCAGTTCTTC.